Given below is one T cell receptor (beta chain) in context. Its antigen is unidentified. This record belongs to a study of CD4 T cells in relation to SARS-CoV-2 and coronaviruses. CD4+ T cells from unexposed donors were obtained before the COVID-19 pandemic (2011-2018). The cells were cultured for roughly 11 days before CD4+ T cells were isolated. Unexposed-donor CD4+ T cells were probed with SARS-CoV-2 S/N and four cold-coronavirus spikes, cells permitting. The method was immunoSEQ multiplex PCR; TCRdb's version includes in-frame clones alone and lacks a portion of them. The sample contains 25,000 to 30,000 clones, over 60% of which appear only once. Sequenced sample: CD4+ T cells from PBMCs, cultured in vitro. This clonotype was obtained from a human donor in good health.

The CDR3 sequence: CASSQRGALDNEQFF. For the CDR3, the DNA is TGTGCCAGCAGCCAAAGGGGGGCCCTAGACAATGAGCAGTTCTTC. This sequence joins TRBV7-2 and TRBJ2-1; the D call may be TRBD1 or TRBD2 (6 bases each). CDR3 length: 15 amino acids. The V end lost 5 bases, the J end lost 5 bases, and 16 bases lay between the germline ends. Germline CDR1 and CDR2: SGHTA and FQGNSA.